This entry concerns a single TCR beta chain. The antigen is unknown. The data stem from a study of post-analysis software for immune sequencing data. Findings and limits, study-wide: Controls' normalized Chao1 diversity significantly exceeded that of multiple sclerosis patients. In patients, TRBV5-6, TRBV5-1 and TRBV20-1 belonged to four or five TRBV segments found more frequently than in controls.

Prepared libraries of TCR beta cDNA carried unique molecular identifiers. MiXCR, run by TCRdb on the PCR reads, gives a single entry per CDR3 protein. The repertoire holds more than 350,000 distinct CDR3 sequences, about 40% seen once, with 6% to 9% in the top ten. This CDR3 is built from 18 residues. Germline trimming cut 6 bases from V and 3 bases from J; bases unmatched to any gene: 19. Germline V gene sequence: CDR1 SEHNR, CDR2 FQNEAQ (reference sequence). V is TRBV7-9 and J is TRBJ1-2; the match to TRBD1 covers 7 bases. This receptor was taken from a girl aged 2 to 9 with multiple sclerosis. The sample consisted of blood. The CDR3 region is CASSFTRDRINEYYGYTF. The CDR3 DNA reads as TGTGCCAGCAGTTTTACCCGGGACAGAATCAACGAATACTATGGCTACACCTTC.